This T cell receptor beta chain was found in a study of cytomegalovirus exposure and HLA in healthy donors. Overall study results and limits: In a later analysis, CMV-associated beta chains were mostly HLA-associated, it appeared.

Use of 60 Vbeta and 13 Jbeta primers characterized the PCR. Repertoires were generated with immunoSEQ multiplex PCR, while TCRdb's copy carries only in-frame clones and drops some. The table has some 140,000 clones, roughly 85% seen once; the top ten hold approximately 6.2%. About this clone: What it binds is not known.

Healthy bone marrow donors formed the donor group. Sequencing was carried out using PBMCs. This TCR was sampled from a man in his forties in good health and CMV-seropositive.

CDR3 loop: CASSLTRRGAGGEQFF. The CDR3 DNA reads as TGTGCCAGCAGCTTAACCCGAAGGGGAGCGGGAGGTGAGCAGTTCTTC. The V call is TRBV7-3, the J call TRBJ2-1, with TRBD2 matching over 9 bases. Germline V gene data show CDR1 as SGHTA and CDR2 as FQGTGA. J lost 9 bases, V lost 0 bases, and 9 bases had no gene match. The CDR3 is 16 amino acids.